This T cell receptor beta chain was identified during a study of shared clonotypes between healthy human individuals. Note on this clone: Its antigen remains unknown.

The study's findings and limits: A generally larger estimated richness was seen in naive subsets than in memory subsets.

Generated by immunoSEQ multiplex PCR, the TCRdb table keeps only in-frame clones and is missing some. Of over 95,000 clones listed, about 67% are singletons. V was trimmed by 6 bases and J by 3 bases, leaving 11 bases between them. The CDR3 is 14 residues long. The germline gives CDR1 MNHNS, CDR2 SASEGT. The sample comprised memory CD8+ T cells sorted from blood. Subset defined: CD45RO+ cells pooled with CCR7-negative TemRA cells. The gene calls are TRBV6-1 and TRBJ1-4; D not resolved. The source of this sequence is a woman aged 25-40 years in good health. CDR3 residues: CASRQSLANEKLFF. The CDR3 nucleotides read TGTGCCAGCAGACAGTCGCTGGCTAATGAAAAACTGTTTTTT.